A single sample gave rise to the 18 T cell receptor beta chains below, sequenced in a study of T-cell reconstitution after alpha-beta-depleted transplantation in children. Unique molecular identifiers were incorporated into the prepared TCRbeta library. TCRdb used MiXCR to reprocess the PCR reads, holding one entry per CDR3 protein. Among approximately 420,000 distinct CDR3 sequences listed, approximately 11% were seen once. The sample was PBMCs from the stem cell graft donor, taken from the stem cell graft. These receptors all come from a human donor who donated a stem cell graft to a child with acute myeloid leukemia.

V gene TRBV6-1 combines with J gene TRBJ1-5; a possible D gene is TRBD1 (6 bases). The CDR3 has 14 amino acids. V lost 8 bases and J lost 10, with 21 bases in between. Per the germline V gene, CDR1 is MNHNS and CDR2 is SASEGT. The CDR3 bases are TGTGCCAGCTTAAGGGGGGGCACCAAACGTCCCCAGCATTTT. Protein sequence: CASLRGGTKRPQHF.

This clonotype was recorded many times. In DNA form, the CDR3 reads TGTGCCAGCAGTTTGTGGACAGCGGAAAATGAAAAACTGTTTTTT. Translation gives CASSLWTAENEKLFF. The V gene is TRBV12-3 or TRBV12-4, the J gene TRBJ1-4; possible D gene TRBD1, 6 bases. This CDR3 has 15 amino acids. Trimming stripped 3 bases from V and 5 bases from J, with 13 bases between.

This clonotype came up many times. V and J are TRBV20-1 and TRBJ2-3, with D possibly matching TRBD2 (5 bases). V was shortened by 6 bases and J by 3 bases, with 13 bases between the two germline ends. Germline loops: CDR1 DFQATT, CDR2 SNEGSKA (reference sequence). There are 13 residues in the CDR3. The chain's CDR3 is CSAHLTRTDTQYF. CDR3 nucleotides: TGCAGTGCCCACCTTACTAGGACAGATACGCAGTATTTT.

This clonotype was recorded many times. The J gene is TRBJ2-1, the V gene TRBV5-1; 8 nucleotides match TRBD2. With 0 bases clipped from V and 7 bases from J, the junction kept 6 bases outside the gene matches. Germline V CDR1 and CDR2: SGHRS, YFSETQ. The CDR3 extends over 15 amino acids. The CDR3 here is CASSLAGGPQNEQFF. The CDR3, as DNA: TGCGCCAGCAGCTTGGCGGGGGGGCCCCAGAATGAGCAGTTCTTC.

The rearrangement joins TRBV10-3 to TRBJ2-1, with 9 bases lining up with TRBD1. Trimming cost V 7 bases and J 9 bases; bases outside gene matches: 7. Germline V CDR1 and CDR2: ENHRY, SYGVKD. This CDR3 has 13 residues. The DNA for the CDR3 is TGTGCCATCACCGGGACAGGGTTAGGTGAGCAGTTCTTC. It specifies CAITGTGLGEQFF.

This clonotype showed up many times. The chain couples TRBV5-1 to TRBJ1-1; TRBD1 aligns across 7 bases. The germline V gene has CDR1 SGHRS and CDR2 YFSETQ. CDR3 length: 16 residues. J was trimmed by 1 base and V by 0 bases; bases with no gene match: 6. The CDR3 reads CASSLDRGFSNTEAFF. The CDR3 DNA follows: TGCGCCAGCAGCTTGGACAGGGGTTTCTCGAACACTGAAGCTTTCTTT.

This clonotype was detected many times. V gene TRBV5-1 combines with J gene TRBJ2-1; 8 nucleotides agree with TRBD1. Unmatched junction bases numbered 7, after V lost 1 base and J lost 7 bases. This CDR3 region has 15 residues. Germline loops: CDR1 SGHRS, CDR2 YFSETQ. The CDR3 region is CASSLMAGGPNEQFF. The CDR3 coding sequence is TGCGCCAGCAGCTTGATGGCAGGGGGCCCTAATGAGCAGTTCTTC.

There are many counts of this clonotype. V is TRBV20-1 and J is TRBJ2-7; 9 bases line up with TRBD1. Trimming at V came to 0 bases and at J to 1 base, leaving 10 bases not matched to a gene. The CDR3 runs to 17 residues. Germline CDR1 reads DFQATT; CDR2 reads SNEGSKA (reference sequence). In nucleotides, the CDR3 is TGCAGTGCTAGAGATCTTTTAGGGACAGGGAGTTCCTACGAGCAGTACTTC. Its translation: CSARDLLGTGSSYEQYF.

This clonotype turned up a few times. This chain links TRBV12-3 or TRBV12-4 with TRBJ2-5; D may be TRBD2 (6 bases). V shed 4 bases and J shed 5 bases, with 17 bases lying between them. The CDR3 is 15 amino acids. The CDR3 loop reads CASSYVAARGETQYF. Written as DNA, the CDR3 is TGTGCCAGCAGTTATGTAGCGGCTCGGGGGGAGACCCAGTACTTC.

J is TRBJ2-3 and V is TRBV27; TRBD2 aligns across 10 bases. There are 17 residues in the CDR3. With V trimmed by 6 bases and J by 4 bases, 13 bases remained unmatched. CDR1 and CDR2 (germline): MNHEY, SMNVEV (reference sequence). CDR3 in amino acids: CASSGLAENVGADTQYF. DNA of the CDR3: TGTGCCAGCAGCGGACTAGCGGAAAACGTTGGGGCAGATACGCAGTATTTT.

This clonotype was detected only a few times. The V call is TRBV10-3, the J call TRBJ1-1, with 9 bases that match TRBD1. This CDR3 spans 18 amino acids. Trimming removed 2 bases from V and 0 bases from J; junction bases left unmatched: 10. Germline assignment: CDR1 ENHRY and CDR2 SYGVKD. The CDR3 region has the DNA TGTGCCATCAGTGAGCAACCGGGACAGGGCCATATGAACACTGAAGCTTTCTTT. Its protein product is CAISEQPGQGHMNTEAFF.

This clonotype was seen many times. V gene TRBV2 combines with J gene TRBJ2-3, with D possibly TRBD2 on 5 matching bases. Germline V gene lookup returns CDR1 SNHLY and CDR2 FYNNEI. V was trimmed by 4 bases and J by 0 bases, leaving 11 bases between them. The CDR3 loop spans 15 amino acids. CDR3 residues: CASSAQAGSTDTQYF. CDR3 nucleotide sequence: TGTGCCAGCAGTGCCCAGGCGGGTAGCACAGATACGCAGTATTTT.

The chain links TRBV18 to TRBJ2-7, with 7 bases that match TRBD1. CDR3 length: 12 residues. After removal of 4 bases from V and 6 bases from J, the junction contained 3 bases not matched to a gene. Germline CDR1 is KGHSH and CDR2 is LQKENI. CDR3 loop: CASSQGASEQYV. CDR3 DNA: TGTGCCAGCTCACAGGGGGCAAGCGAGCAGTACGTC.

This clonotype has a handful of counts. This chain connects TRBV25-1 to TRBJ2-1; TRBD2 agrees at 8 bases. V lost 2 bases, J lost 5 bases, and 11 bases stayed unmatched. CDR1 is MGHDK and CDR2 is SYGVNS in the germline V gene. CDR3 length: 17 residues. CDR3 DNA sequence: TGTGCCAGCAGTGAACGAGTAGCGGGGACCCGAGACAATGAGCAGTTCTTC. Protein product: CASSERVAGTRDNEQFF.

This clonotype was observed a handful of times. This chain connects TRBV7-6 to TRBJ2-2; D is undetermined. Germline CDR1 is SGHVS and CDR2 is FNYEAQ. Trimming stripped 5 bases from V and 1 base from J, with 17 bases between. The CDR3 runs to 17 residues. The CDR3 is CASSRFGFRGNTGELFF. For the CDR3, the DNA is TGTGCCAGCAGCAGATTCGGGTTTAGAGGGAACACCGGGGAGCTGTTTTTT.

This clonotype was observed a few times. The rearrangement links TRBV29-1 to TRBJ2-1, with 7 nucleotides matching TRBD1. The junction had 8 bases not matched to a gene; V was cut back by 2 bases and J by 7 bases. Germline values: CDR1 SQVTM, CDR2 ANQGSEA. This CDR3 has 14 residues. CDR3 sequence (DNA): TGCAGCGTTGAACGTTACAGGGGAAGGAATGAGCAGTTCTTC. This gives the protein CSVERYRGRNEQFF.

The genes are TRBV12-3 or TRBV12-4 and TRBJ1-2, with 11 bases that match TRBD1. The ends lost 6 bases at V and 4 bases at J; junction bases unmatched: 7. The CDR3 totals 15 residues. The CDR3 DNA is TGTGCCAGCAGGGCCGGGACAGGGGGTGTCTATGGCTACACCTTC. This encodes CASRAGTGGVYGYTF.

This clonotype occurred many times. The chain has TRBV7-8 and TRBJ2-7; TRBD1 aligns across 11 bases. The V gene's germline CDR1 is SGHVS and CDR2 FQNEAQ. V lost 1 base to trimming and J lost 2 bases; unmatched junction nucleotides: 7. The CDR3 sequence is 17 residues long. CDR3 region: CASSLGVGGQGAYEQYF. CDR3 DNA: TGTGCCAGCAGCTTAGGGGTCGGGGGACAGGGGGCCTACGAGCAGTACTTC.